This passage covers 25 T cell receptor beta chains from one sample sequenced in a study of beta chain features in type 1 diabetes. The isolated RNA, all of it, was reverse transcribed, so expressed TCRB transcripts were what got sequenced. Clones were read by immunoSEQ multiplex PCR, and TCRdb kept only the in-frame ones, dropping some. The sample has about 140,000 clones, around 7% seen once. The sequenced material came from central memory CD4+ T cells from blood. The source of these receptors is a woman aged 25 to 39 in good health.

This clone turned up a few times. The rearrangement links TRBV28 to TRBJ2-1; D is uncertain. Germline CDR1 is MDHEN and CDR2 is SYDVKM. Deletions cut 2 bases from V and 10 bases from J, with 6 bases between. CDR3 length: 11 residues. In DNA form, the CDR3 reads TGTGCCAGCAGTTTAGCGGAAGAGCAGTTCTTC. The encoded protein is CASSLAEEQFF.

This clone was detected a few times. The rearrangement links TRBV6-5 to TRBJ2-7, with TRBD1 matching 9 bases. The length of the CDR3 is 15 residues. Germline CDR1 reads MNHEY; CDR2 reads SVGAGI. V was pared by 6 bases and J by 3 bases, with 9 bases of the junction left unmatched. Here the CDR3 reads CASREGQGGGYEQYF. The CDR3 DNA is TGTGCCAGCAGAGAGGGACAGGGTGGAGGCTACGAGCAGTACTTC.

This clone was counted ten times or more. Within the sample, other DNA sequences also encode this same CDR3. This chain uses TRBV7-2 with TRBJ1-2; D is unclear. Trimming cost V 1 base and J 4 bases, with 4 bases left between them. This CDR3 is built from 12 residues. Germline values: CDR1 SGHTA, CDR2 FQGNSA. The CDR3 is CASSLVSYGYTF. In nucleotides, the CDR3 is TGTGCCAGCAGCTTAGTTAGCTATGGCTACACCTTC.

The V gene is TRBV5-6, the J gene TRBJ2-5; a weak D match, TRBD1 (5 bases). This CDR3 has 14 amino acids. CDR1 is SGHDT and CDR2 is YYEEEE in the germline V gene. V gave up 2 bases and J gave up 1 base, with 9 bases separating them. CDR3 protein: CASSFQGFQETQYF. CDR3 nucleotides: TGTGCCAGCAGCTTTCAGGGTTTCCAAGAGACCCAGTACTTC.

This clone was recorded a few times. The J gene is TRBJ1-2, the V gene TRBV9; the D gene is possibly TRBD1 (5 bases). Germline V gene sequence: CDR1 SGDLS, CDR2 YYNGEE. The CDR3 spans 16 residues. Trimming pared 4 bases from V and 0 bases from J, leaving 16 bases between. This CDR3 reads CASSPEGLLTNYGYTF. CDR3 bases: TGTGCCAGCAGCCCCGAGGGACTCCTCACTAACTATGGCTACACCTTC.

The chain uses TRBV7-9 and TRBJ1-4; a weak D match, TRBD1 (6 bases). Germline values: CDR1 SEHNR, CDR2 FQNEAQ (reference sequence). This CDR3 is 15 amino acids long. V lost 1 base, J lost 4 bases, and 10 bases lay in between. CDR3: CASSLGQVFNEKLFF. DNA for the CDR3: TGTGCCAGCAGCTTAGGACAGGTCTTTAATGAAAAACTGTTTTTT.

Only a few counts were recorded for this clone. J is TRBJ2-2 and V is TRBV18, with a possible D match to TRBD2 (6 bases). CDR3 length: 15 amino acids. Germline CDR1 reads KGHSH; CDR2 reads LQKENI. Trimming cost V 1 base and J 0 bases, with 6 bases left between them. Written as DNA, the CDR3 is TGTGCCAGCTCACCACTAGCGGCGAACACCGGGGAGCTGTTTTTT. Translated, it gives CASSPLAANTGELFF.

The chain has TRBV5-6 and TRBJ2-1; D may be TRBD2 (5 bases). This CDR3 is built from 14 residues. The V gene's germline CDR1 is SGHDT and CDR2 YYEEEE. Trimming took off 6 bases at V and 4 bases at J, with 14 bases between the two ends. The CDR3 DNA is TGTGCCAGCAAACTAGATTGGGGTTACAATGAGCAGTTCTTC. Protein product: CASKLDWGYNEQFF.

This clone was seen a handful of times. The gene calls are TRBV7-3 and TRBJ2-1; perhaps TRBD1 as D (6 bases). CDR3 length: 14 residues. The germline V gene encodes CDR1 SGHTA and CDR2 FQGTGA. Trimming left V 6 bases short and J 8 bases short, with 17 bases between. The CDR3 DNA is TGTGCCAGCAGTAGGGGCAGGGGTATGGATGAGCAGTTCTTC. This translates into CASSRGRGMDEQFF.

The rearrangement joins TRBV6-1 to TRBJ2-7, with 7 bases fitting TRBD1. The junction had 12 bases not matched to a gene; V was cut back by 8 bases and J by 5 bases. The CDR3 is 14 residues long. CDR1 MNHNS and CDR2 SASEGT come from the germline V gene. This CDR3 is CASGKQGKIHEQYF. The CDR3 bases are TGTGCCAGCGGAAAACAGGGGAAGATTCACGAGCAGTACTTC.

This clone was detected a few times. V and J are TRBV11-2 and TRBJ2-2; 8 bases are a match to TRBD2. The CDR3 runs to 16 residues. V lost 3 bases and J lost 6; bases outside the gene matches: 9. Germline CDR1 and CDR2: SGHAT and FQNNGV. CDR3 residues: CASSLWAGGEAGELFF. Here the CDR3 DNA reads TGTGCCAGCAGCTTGTGGGCGGGAGGCGAGGCCGGGGAGCTGTTTTTT.

Only a few counts were recorded for this clone. The chain carries TRBV6-6 and TRBJ1-2; 7 bases map to TRBD1. Germline CDR1 is MNHNY and CDR2 is SVGAGI (reference sequence). J was trimmed by 4 bases and V by 5 bases; bases with no gene match: 13. This CDR3 is built from 16 residues. The CDR3 sequence: CASSPVPGTVGYGYTF. The CDR3 coding sequence is TGTGCCAGCAGTCCTGTCCCCGGGACAGTCGGCTATGGCTACACCTTC.

This clone has more than one count but fewer than ten. This chain joins TRBV10-3 and TRBJ2-7; D not resolved. V dropped 8 bases and J dropped 5 bases, with 19 bases sitting between them. CDR1 ENHRY and CDR2 SYGVKD come from the germline V gene. The CDR3 runs 14 residues. CDR3 sequence: CAIRRSIQSDEQYF. As DNA, the CDR3 is TGTGCCATCCGGCGGAGCATACAAAGCGACGAGCAGTACTTC.

This clone has a handful of counts. The chain recombines TRBV7-9 with TRBJ2-7; TRBD2 aligns across 13 bases. Losses at the gene ends were 4 bases for V and 3 bases for J; bases not matched to a gene: 3. Germline loops: CDR1 SEHNR, CDR2 FQNEAQ (reference sequence). The CDR3 length is 15 residues. The CDR3 sequence: CASSSLAGGGYEQYF. The CDR3 DNA reads TGTGCCAGCAGCTCACTAGCGGGAGGGGGCTACGAGCAGTACTTC.

This clone came up many times. The chain recombines TRBV10-3 with TRBJ2-4; perhaps TRBD2 as D (5 bases). Trimming removed 4 bases from V and 3 bases from J, with 10 bases in between. Germline V lookup: CDR1 ENHRY, CDR2 SYGVKD. The CDR3 length is 14 residues. CDR3: CAISGAEDKNIQYF. The CDR3, as DNA: TGTGCCATCAGTGGAGCGGAGGACAAAAACATTCAGTACTTC.

This rearrangement joins TRBV4-2 to TRBJ2-1; 11 nucleotides line up with TRBD2. The CDR3 loop spans 20 amino acids. J gave up 6 bases and V 2 bases, and 18 bases lay outside the gene matches. Germline values: CDR1 LGHNA, CDR2 YNFKEQ. The CDR3: CASSQYPGLAATGGSNEQFF. DNA for the CDR3: TGTGCCAGCAGCCAATACCCGGGACTAGCGGCCACAGGGGGATCCAATGAGCAGTTCTTC.

The chain joins TRBV27 to TRBJ1-2; no firm D call. The CDR3 runs 13 residues. V gave up 6 bases and J gave up 6 bases, with 14 bases separating them. Germline CDR1 and CDR2: MNHEY and SMNVEV (reference sequence). The CDR3 coding sequence is TGTGCCAGCAGCCGGCGGGAACAGAATGGCTACACCTTC. Its protein product is CASSRREQNGYTF.

This clone was observed many times. V usage is TRBV6-1 and J usage is TRBJ2-7, with D unresolved. Trimming removed 3 bases from V and 4 bases from J, with 4 bases in between. The germline gives CDR1 MNHNS, CDR2 SASEGT. The CDR3 extends over 11 amino acids. The CDR3 region has the DNA TGTGCCAGCAGTGAGCGTTACGAGCAGTACTTC. Its protein product is CASSERYEQYF.

This clone has a handful of counts. V and J are TRBV18 and TRBJ1-1; D remains ambiguous. V lost 3 bases and J lost 1, with 12 bases in between. This CDR3 comprises 15 residues. Germline V gene sequence: CDR1 KGHSH, CDR2 LQKENI. The CDR3, as DNA: TGTGCCAGCTCACCTTTCACAGTTTCGAACACTGAAGCTTTCTTT. Residues: CASSPFTVSNTEAFF.

This clone was seen a handful of times. The chain has TRBV19 and TRBJ1-2; no clear D. V was trimmed by 3 bases and J by 2 bases, leaving 13 bases between them. This CDR3 is built from 15 residues. Germline CDR1 is LNHDA and CDR2 is SQIVND (reference sequence). As DNA, the CDR3 is TGTGCCAGTAGTATCAAGGCCGACGGGAACTATGGCTACACCTTC. Protein: CASSIKADGNYGYTF.

This clone appeared many times. The chain is built from TRBV30 and TRBJ2-3, with TRBD2 identical over 9 bases. The V gene end was trimmed by 0 bases and the J gene end by 3 bases; junction bases not matched to a gene: 1. This CDR3 has 14 residues. CDR1 and CDR2 from the germline V gene are GTSNPN and SVGIG (reference sequence). CDR3 nucleotides: TGTGCCTGGAGTGTTGCGGGAGGGACAGATACGCAGTATTTT. Translated: CAWSVAGGTDTQYF. The full variable domain, completed using reference TRBV30 and TRBJ2-3, is SQTIHQWPATLVQPVGSPLSLECTVEGTSNPNLYWYRQAAGRGLQLLFYSVGIGQISSEVPQNLSASRPQDRQFILSSKKLLLSDSGFYLCAWSVAGGTDTQYFGPGTRLTVL.

This clone has a handful of counts. This sequence joins TRBV7-2 and TRBJ2-5, with 7 bases aligning to TRBD1. The length of the CDR3 is 14 residues. Germline V gene data show CDR1 as SGHTA and CDR2 as FQGNSA. V gave up 6 bases and J gave up 2 bases; unmatched junction bases: 6. As DNA, the CDR3 is TGTGCCAGCAGACCGACAGGGATTCAAGAGACCCAGTACTTC. It yields the protein CASRPTGIQETQYF.

The chain employs TRBV27 and TRBJ2-1; TRBD2 matches 11 bases. Trimming cost V 6 bases and J 9 bases; bases outside gene matches: 16. Germline CDR1 MNHEY, CDR2 SMNVEV (reference sequence). This CDR3 is 17 amino acids long. This CDR3 is CASRLRNSGRAAGEQFF. DNA for the CDR3: TGTGCCAGCAGGCTAAGAAATAGCGGGAGGGCCGCCGGTGAGCAGTTCTTC.

This clone appeared a few times. The chain links TRBV7-8 to TRBJ2-7, with D perhaps matching TRBD1 (6 bases). V gave up 5 bases and J gave up 6 bases, with 14 bases separating them. CDR1 is SGHVS, CDR2 FQNEAQ, per germline. This CDR3 region has 13 residues. CDR3 nucleotides: TGTGCCAGCAGCCATAACAGGGTACGCGAGCAGTACTTC. Encoded protein: CASSHNRVREQYF.

This clone occurred a few times. The V call is TRBV6-1, the J call TRBJ2-1, with TRBD2 matching 12 bases. After removal of 4 bases from V and 5 bases from J, the junction contained 3 bases not matched to a gene. The CDR3 runs 15 residues. CDR1 and CDR2 from the germline V gene are MNHNS and SASEGT. The CDR3 bases are TGTGCCAGCAGTGTCACTAGCGGGAGGCACAATGAGCAGTTCTTC. Translation: CASSVTSGRHNEQFF.